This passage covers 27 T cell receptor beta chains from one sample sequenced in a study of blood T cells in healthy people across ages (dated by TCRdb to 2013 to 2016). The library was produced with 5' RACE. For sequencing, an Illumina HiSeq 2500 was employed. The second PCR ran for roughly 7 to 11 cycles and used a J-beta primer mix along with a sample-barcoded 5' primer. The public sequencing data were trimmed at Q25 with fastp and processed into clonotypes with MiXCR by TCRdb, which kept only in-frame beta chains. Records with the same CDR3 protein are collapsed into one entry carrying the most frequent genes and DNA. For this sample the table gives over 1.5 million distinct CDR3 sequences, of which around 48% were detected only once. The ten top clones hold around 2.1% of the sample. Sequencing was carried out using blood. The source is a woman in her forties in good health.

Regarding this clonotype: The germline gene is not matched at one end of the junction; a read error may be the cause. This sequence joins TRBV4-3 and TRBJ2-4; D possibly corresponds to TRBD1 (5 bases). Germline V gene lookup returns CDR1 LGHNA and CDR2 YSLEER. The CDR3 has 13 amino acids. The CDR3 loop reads CTSSQGHSNIQYF. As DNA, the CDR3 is TGCACCAGCAGCCAAGGACACTCAAACATTCAGTACTTC.

CDR3 DNA sequence: TGTGCCAGCAGCTTAGTTCGGCAGCGGAACTCGCTCTACTACAATGAGCAGTTCTTC. Protein: CASSLVRQRNSLYYNEQFF. This chain uses TRBV7-9 with TRBJ2-1, with D possibly TRBD2 on 5 matching bases. Germline V gene sequence: CDR1 SEHNR, CDR2 FQNEAQ (reference sequence). The V end was cut by 1 base, the J end by 3 bases, with 22 bases between. The CDR3 has 19 residues. Filled out from reference TRBV7-9 and TRBJ2-1, the complete variable domain reads DTGVSQNPRHKITKRGQNVTFRCDPISEHNRLYWYRQTLGQGPEFLTYFQNEAQLEKSRLLSDRFSAERPKGSFSTLEIQRTEQGDSAMYLCASSLVRQRNSLYYNEQFFGPGTRLTVL.

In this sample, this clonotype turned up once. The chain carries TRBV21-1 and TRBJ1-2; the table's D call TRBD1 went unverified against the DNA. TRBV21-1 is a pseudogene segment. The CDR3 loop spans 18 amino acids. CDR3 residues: CASSTLETTAASSYGYTF. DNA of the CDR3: TGTGCCAGCAGCACCCTGGAAACGACGGCGGCGAGTAGCTATGGCTACACCTTC.

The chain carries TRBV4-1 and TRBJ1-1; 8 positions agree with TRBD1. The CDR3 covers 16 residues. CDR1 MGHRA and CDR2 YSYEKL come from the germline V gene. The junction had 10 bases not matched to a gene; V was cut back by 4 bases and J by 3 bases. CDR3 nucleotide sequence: TGCGCCAGCAGCCCTTACGGGACAGGTGGAGACACTGAAGCTTTCTTT. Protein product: CASSPYGTGGDTEAFF.

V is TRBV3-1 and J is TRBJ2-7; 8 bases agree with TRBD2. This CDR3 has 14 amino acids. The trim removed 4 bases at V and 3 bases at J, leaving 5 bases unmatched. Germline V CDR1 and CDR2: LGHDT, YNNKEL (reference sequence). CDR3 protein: CASSPCGGRYEQYF. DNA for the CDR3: TGTGCCAGCAGCCCCTGCGGGGGGCGCTACGAGCAGTACTTC.

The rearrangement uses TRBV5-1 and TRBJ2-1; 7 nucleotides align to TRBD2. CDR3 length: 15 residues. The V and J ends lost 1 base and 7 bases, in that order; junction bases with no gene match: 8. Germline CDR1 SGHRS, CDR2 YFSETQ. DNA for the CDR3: TGCGCCAGCAGCTTGAGGCCTAGCGGTGAAAATGAGCAGTTCTTC. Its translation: CASSLRPSGENEQFF.

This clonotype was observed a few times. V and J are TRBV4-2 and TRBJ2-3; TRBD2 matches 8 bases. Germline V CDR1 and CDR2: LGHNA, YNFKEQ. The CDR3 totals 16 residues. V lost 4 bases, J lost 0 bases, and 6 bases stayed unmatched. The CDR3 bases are TGTGCCAGCAGCCGAATTAGCGGGACTAGCACAGATACGCAGTATTTT. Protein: CASSRISGTSTDTQYF.

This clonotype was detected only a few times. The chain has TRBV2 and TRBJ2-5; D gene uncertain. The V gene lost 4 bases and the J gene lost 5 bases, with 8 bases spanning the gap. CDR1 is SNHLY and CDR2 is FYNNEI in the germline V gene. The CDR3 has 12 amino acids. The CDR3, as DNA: TGTGCCAGCAGTGGGTTGCTGGAGACCCAGTACTTC. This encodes CASSGLLETQYF.

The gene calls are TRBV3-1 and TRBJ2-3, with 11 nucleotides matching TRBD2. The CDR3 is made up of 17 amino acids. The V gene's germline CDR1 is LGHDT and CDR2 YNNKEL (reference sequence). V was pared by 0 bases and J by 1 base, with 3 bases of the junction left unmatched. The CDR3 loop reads CASSQELLAGGTDTQYF. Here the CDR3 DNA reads TGTGCCAGCAGCCAAGAGCTACTAGCGGGGGGCACAGATACGCAGTATTTT.

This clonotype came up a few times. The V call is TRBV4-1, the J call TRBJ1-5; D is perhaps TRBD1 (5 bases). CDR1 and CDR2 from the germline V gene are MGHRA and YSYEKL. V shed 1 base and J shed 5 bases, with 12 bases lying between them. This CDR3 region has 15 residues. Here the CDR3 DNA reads TGCGCCAGCAGCCAAGTGATCGGGGGGGATCAGCCCCAGCATTTT. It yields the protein CASSQVIGGDQPQHF.

The CDR3 reads CAITHGTSGVDEQFF. The CDR3 DNA reads TGTGCCATCACCCACGGGACTAGCGGGGTTGATGAGCAGTTCTTC. The V gene is TRBV2, the J gene TRBJ2-1, with TRBD2 identical over 13 bases. The V segment lost 10 bases and the J segment 8 bases; nucleotides outside the gene matches: 11. The CDR3 is made up of 15 amino acids. Germline V gene data show CDR1 as SNHLY and CDR2 as FYNNEI.

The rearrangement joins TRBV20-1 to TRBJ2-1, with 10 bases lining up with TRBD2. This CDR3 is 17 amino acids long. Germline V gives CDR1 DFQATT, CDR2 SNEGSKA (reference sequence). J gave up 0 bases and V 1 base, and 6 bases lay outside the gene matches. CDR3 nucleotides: TGCAGTGCTAGAGGGACTAGCGGCTTAAGCTCCTACAATGAGCAGTTCTTC. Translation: CSARGTSGLSSYNEQFF.

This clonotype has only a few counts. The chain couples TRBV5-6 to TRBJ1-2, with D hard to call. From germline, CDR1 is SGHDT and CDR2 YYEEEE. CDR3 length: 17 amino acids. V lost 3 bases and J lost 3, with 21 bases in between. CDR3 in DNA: TGTGCCAGCAGCTACCGAAGCCGGCCGGGGTTTGACTATGGCTACACCTTC. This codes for CASSYRSRPGFDYGYTF.

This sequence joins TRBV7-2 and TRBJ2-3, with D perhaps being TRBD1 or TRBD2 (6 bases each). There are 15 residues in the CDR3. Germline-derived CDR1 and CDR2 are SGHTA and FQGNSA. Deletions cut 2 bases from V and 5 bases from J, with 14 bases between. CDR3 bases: TGTGCCAGCAGCTTAACCGGGGGCCTCGGAGATACGCAGTATTTT. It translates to CASSLTGGLGDTQYF.

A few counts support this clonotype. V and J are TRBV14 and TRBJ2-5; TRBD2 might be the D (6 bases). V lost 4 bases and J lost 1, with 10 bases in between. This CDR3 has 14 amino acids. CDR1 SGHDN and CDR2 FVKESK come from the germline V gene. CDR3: CASSRRDFQETQYF. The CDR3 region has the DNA TGTGCCAGCAGCCGGAGGGACTTCCAAGAGACCCAGTACTTC. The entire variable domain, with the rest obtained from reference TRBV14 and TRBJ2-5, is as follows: EAGVTQFPSHSVIEKGQTVTLRCDPISGHDNLYWYRRVMGKEIKFLLHFVKESKQDESGMPNNRFLAERTGGTYSTLKVQPAELEDSGVYFCASSRRDFQETQYFGPGTRLLVL.

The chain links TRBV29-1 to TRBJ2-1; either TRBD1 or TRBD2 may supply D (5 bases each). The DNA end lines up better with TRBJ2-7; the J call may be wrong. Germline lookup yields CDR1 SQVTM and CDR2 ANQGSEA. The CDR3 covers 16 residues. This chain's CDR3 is CSVEGGSRGSYNEQYF. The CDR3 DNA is TGCAGCGTTGAAGGGGGGTCAAGGGGCTCCTACAATGAGCAGTACTTC.

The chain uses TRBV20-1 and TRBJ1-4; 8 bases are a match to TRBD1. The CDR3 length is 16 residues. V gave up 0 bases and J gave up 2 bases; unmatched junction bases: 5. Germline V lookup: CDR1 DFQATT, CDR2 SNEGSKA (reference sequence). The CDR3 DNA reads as TGCAGTGCTAGAGATCCCCAGGGGGCTACTAATGAAAAACTGTTTTTT. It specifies CSARDPQGATNEKLFF.

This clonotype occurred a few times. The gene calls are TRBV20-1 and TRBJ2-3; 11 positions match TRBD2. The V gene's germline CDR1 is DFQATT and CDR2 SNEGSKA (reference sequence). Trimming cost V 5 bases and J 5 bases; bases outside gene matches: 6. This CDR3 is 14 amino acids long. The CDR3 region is CSARLAGRGDTQYF. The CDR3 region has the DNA TGCAGTGCTCGACTAGCGGGACGGGGAGATACGCAGTATTTT.

The CDR3 region has the DNA TGTGCCAGCAGTAGCCCACAGGGGGCTGTCTACAATGAGCAGTTCTTC. Protein: CASSSPQGAVYNEQFF. The chain uses TRBV12-3 or TRBV12-4 and TRBJ2-1; 9 nucleotides align to TRBD1. The ends lost 5 bases at V and 3 bases at J; junction bases unmatched: 8. The CDR3 spans 16 residues.

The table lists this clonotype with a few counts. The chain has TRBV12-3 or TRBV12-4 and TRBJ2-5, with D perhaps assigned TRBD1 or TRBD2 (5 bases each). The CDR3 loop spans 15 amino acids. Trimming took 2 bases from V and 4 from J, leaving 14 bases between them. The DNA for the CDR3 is TGTGCCAGCAGTTTAAGTACGGGGACGGGAGAGACCCAGTACTTC. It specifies CASSLSTGTGETQYF.

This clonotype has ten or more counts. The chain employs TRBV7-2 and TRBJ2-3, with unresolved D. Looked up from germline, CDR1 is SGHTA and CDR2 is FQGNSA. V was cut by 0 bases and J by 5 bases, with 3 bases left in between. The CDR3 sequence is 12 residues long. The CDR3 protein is CASSLALDTQYF. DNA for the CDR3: TGTGCCAGCAGCTTAGCCCTAGATACGCAGTATTTT.

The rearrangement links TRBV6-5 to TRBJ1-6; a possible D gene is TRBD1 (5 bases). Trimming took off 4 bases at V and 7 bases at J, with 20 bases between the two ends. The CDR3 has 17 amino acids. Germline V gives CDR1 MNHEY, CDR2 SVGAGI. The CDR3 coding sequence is TGTGCCAGCAGTTCCGAGGGGTTCTCCGCAGAGAATTCACCCCTCCACTTT. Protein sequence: CASSSEGFSAENSPLHF.

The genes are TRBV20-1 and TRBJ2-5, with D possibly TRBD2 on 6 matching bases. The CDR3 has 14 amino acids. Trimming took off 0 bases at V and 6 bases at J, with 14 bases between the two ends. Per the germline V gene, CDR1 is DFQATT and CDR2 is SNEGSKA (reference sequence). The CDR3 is CSAREGGSVQTQYF. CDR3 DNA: TGCAGTGCTAGAGAGGGGGGTAGCGTGCAGACCCAGTACTTC.

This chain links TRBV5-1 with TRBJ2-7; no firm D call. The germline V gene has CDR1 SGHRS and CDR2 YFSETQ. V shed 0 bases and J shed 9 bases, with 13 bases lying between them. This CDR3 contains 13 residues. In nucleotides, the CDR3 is TGCGCCAGCAGCTTGGGCGGCGGCCCCGGGCAGTACTTC. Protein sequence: CASSLGGGPGQYF. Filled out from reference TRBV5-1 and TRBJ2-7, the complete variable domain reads KAGVTQTPRYLIKTRGQQVTLSCSPISGHRSVSWYQQTPGQGLQFLFEYFSETQRNKGNFPGRFSGRQFSNSRSEMNVSTLELGDSALYLCASSLGGGPGQYFGPGTRLTVT.

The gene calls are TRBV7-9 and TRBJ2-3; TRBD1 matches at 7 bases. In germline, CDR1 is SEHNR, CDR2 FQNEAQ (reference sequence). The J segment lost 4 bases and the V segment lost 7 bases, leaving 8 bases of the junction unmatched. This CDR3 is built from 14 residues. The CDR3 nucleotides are TGTGCCAGCACCACGACAGGGTTTTCAGATACGCAGTATTTT. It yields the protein CASTTTGFSDTQYF.

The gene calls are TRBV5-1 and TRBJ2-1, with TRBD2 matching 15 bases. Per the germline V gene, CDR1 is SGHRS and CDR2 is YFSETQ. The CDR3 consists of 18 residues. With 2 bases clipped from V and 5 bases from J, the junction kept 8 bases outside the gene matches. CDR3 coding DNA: TGCGCCAGCAGCTTTGGACTAGCGGGGGGGTTGGCCCACAATGAGCAGTTCTTC. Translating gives CASSFGLAGGLAHNEQFF.

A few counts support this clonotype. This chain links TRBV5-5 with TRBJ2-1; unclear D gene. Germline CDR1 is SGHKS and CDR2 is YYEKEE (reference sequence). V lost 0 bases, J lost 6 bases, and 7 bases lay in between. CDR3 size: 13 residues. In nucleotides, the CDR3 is TGTGCCAGCAGCTTGGGGGTTACCAATGAGCAGTTCTTC. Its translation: CASSLGVTNEQFF.